This TCR beta chain was identified in a study of blood T cell repertoires in COVID-19. Whole-study context: The United States, Italy and Spain supplied acute and convalescent COVID-19 samples. The analysed material was cDNA or gDNA that came from T cells, B-cell-depleted T cells, or PBMCs.

Source study methods: Estimation of nucleated cell counts relied on the amplification of reference gene primers. Some clones are missing from TCRdb's copy, which holds only in-frame ones; the method was immunoSEQ multiplex PCR. V and J calls and clone size are given by that table; D and trimming were obtained from the DNA. The data hold over 60,000 clones, with around 87% observed a single time. CDR1 SGHDN and CDR2 FVKESK come from the germline V gene. V was cut by 4 bases and J by 2 bases, with 11 bases left in between. The CDR3 consists of 14 residues. The source of this sequence is a man in his 70s with acute or convalescent COVID-19. This chain links TRBV14 with TRBJ1-1; no reliable D call. Sequencing was performed on peripheral blood. CDR3 bases: TGTGCCAGCAGCCGGGCAGATCATAACACTGAAGCTTTCTTT. This encodes CASSRADHNTEAFF.